The 5 T cell receptor beta chains presented below share a single source sample, sequenced in a study of blood T cell repertoires in COVID-19. The method was immunoSEQ multiplex PCR; TCRdb's version includes in-frame clones alone and lacks a portion of them. The sample yields 150,000 or so clones, approximately 83% seen once. Sequences were obtained from PBMCs or T cells enriched from blood (not recorded which). These receptors all stem from a man between 50 and 59 years old who had recovered from COVID-19.

This chain connects TRBV6-1 to TRBJ2-7; 9 positions match TRBD1. Germline CDR1 is MNHNS and CDR2 is SASEGT. The CDR3 has 14 amino acids. After removal of 4 bases from V and 3 bases from J, the junction contained 4 bases not matched to a gene. CDR3 DNA sequence: TGTGCCAGCAGTGGAGACAGGGGGATCTACGAGCAGTACTTC. Encoded protein: CASSGDRGIYEQYF.

This clone was seen a few times. The chain couples TRBV24-1 to TRBJ1-1, with a weak D call TRBD1 (5 bases). Per the germline V gene, CDR1 is KGHDR and CDR2 is SFDVKD. V was pared by 8 bases and J by 4 bases, with 13 bases between. The CDR3 extends over 13 amino acids. CDR3 amino acids: CATMGHGSTEAFF. The CDR3 nucleotides are TGTGCCACCATGGGGCACGGCAGCACTGAAGCTTTCTTT.

The CDR3 loop reads CASSLRGVTGELFF. The DNA of the CDR3 is TGTGCCAGCAGCTTACGGGGAGTCACCGGGGAGCTGTTTTTT. This chain links TRBV7-2 with TRBJ2-2; D possibly corresponds to TRBD2 (5 bases). CDR3 length equals 14 residues. The germline V gene encodes CDR1 SGHTA and CDR2 FQGNSA. Between the trimmed V and J ends, which lost 2 bases and 4 bases, there was a span of 8 bases.

Here the CDR3 DNA reads TGTGCCAGTAAAAGACAGGGGAGCCCCGGGGAGCTGTTTTTT. The encoded protein is CASKRQGSPGELFF. V gene TRBV19 combines with J gene TRBJ2-2; 8 bases fit TRBD1. The CDR3 totals 14 residues. J lost 6 bases, V lost 7 bases, and 7 bases had no gene match. Germline V gene data show CDR1 as LNHDA and CDR2 as SQIVND (reference sequence).

The chain combines TRBV7-9 with TRBJ1-2; D is possibly TRBD1 (6 bases). V gave up 2 bases and J gave up 4 bases, with 17 bases separating them. CDR3 length: 16 residues. Germline CDR1 is SEHNR and CDR2 is FQNEAQ (reference sequence). The CDR3 loop is CASSLSWGGASYGYTF. Written as DNA, the CDR3 is TGTGCCAGCAGCTTAAGTTGGGGGGGCGCAAGCTATGGCTACACCTTC.